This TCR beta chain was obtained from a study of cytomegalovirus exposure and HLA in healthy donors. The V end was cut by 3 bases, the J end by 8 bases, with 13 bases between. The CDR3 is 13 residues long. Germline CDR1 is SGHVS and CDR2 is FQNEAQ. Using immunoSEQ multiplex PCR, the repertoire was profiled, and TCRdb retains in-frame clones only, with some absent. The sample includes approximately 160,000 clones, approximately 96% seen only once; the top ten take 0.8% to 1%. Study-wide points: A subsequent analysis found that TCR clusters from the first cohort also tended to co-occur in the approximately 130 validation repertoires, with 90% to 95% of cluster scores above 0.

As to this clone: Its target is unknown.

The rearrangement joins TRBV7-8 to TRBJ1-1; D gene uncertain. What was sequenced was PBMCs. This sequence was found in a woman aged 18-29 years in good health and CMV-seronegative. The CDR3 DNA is TGTGCCAGCAGCTTTGGTTCGGGAACCGAAGCTTTCTTT. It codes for CASSFGSGTEAFF.